A selection of T cell receptor beta chains follows, all from one sample in a study of cytomegalovirus exposure and HLA in healthy donors. TCRdb's copy holds only in-frame clones and misses some; the assay was immunoSEQ multiplex PCR. The sample holds 300,000 to 350,000 clones, 88% seen once. The sample comprised PBMCs. The receptor source for this set is a man aged 30 to 45 in good health and CMV-seronegative. CDR3s include the opening cysteine and the closing phenylalanine or tryptophan. The D gene is left open where the match is weak. The size of a clone is reported for some rows only, either as once, few or many, or as a class for expanded clones.

J gene	V gene	clone size	D gene	CDR3 protein	CDR3 DNA
TRBJ2-7	TRBV11-1	.	TRBD1	CASSARDRSSYEQYF	TGTGCCAGCAGCGCTCGGGACAGATCCTCCTACGAGCAGTACTTC
TRBJ1-2	TRBV5-6	.	.	CASSLSIDRPVYGYTF	TGTGCCAGCAGCTTGAGTATAGACAGGCCCGTCTATGGCTACACCTTC
TRBJ2-3	TRBV25-1	.	.	CASRGSLTMADTQYF	TGTGCCAGCAGAGGCAGCCTGACAATGGCAGATACGCAGTATTTT
TRBJ1-2	TRBV5-8	.	TRBD1	CASRNRGQPYGYTF	TGTGCCAGCAGAAACAGGGGCCAACCCTATGGCTACACCTTC
TRBJ1-3	TRBV2	.	.	CASSPGLRSGNTIYF	TGTGCCAGCAGTCCGGGACTCCGGTCTGGAAACACCATATATTTT
TRBJ2-5	TRBV5-1	.	.	CASSLAVRGVETQYF	TGCGCCAGCAGCTTGGCCGTCAGGGGGGTAGAGACCCAGTACTTC
TRBJ2-1	TRBV9	.	TRBD1	CASSERDREDEQFF	TGTGCCAGCAGCGAACGGGACAGGGAGGATGAGCAGTTCTTC
TRBJ1-1	TRBV19	.	TRBD1	CASSIPPFLDRMNTEAFF	TGTGCCAGTAGTATACCCCCTTTCCTGGACAGGATGAACACTGAAGCTTTCTTT
TRBJ2-7	TRBV30	.	TRBD1	CAWKGQGPYYEQYF	TGTGCCTGGAAAGGACAGGGGCCTTACTACGAGCAGTACTTC
TRBJ2-5	TRBV7-6	many	TRBD1	CASSPNRGETQYF	TGTGCCAGCAGCCCTAACAGGGGGGAGACCCAGTACTTC
TRBJ2-7	TRBV7-9	.	.	CAIGPPGSYEQYF	TGTGCCATCGGTCCCCCCGGGTCCTACGAGCAGTACTTC
TRBJ2-7	TRBV6-5	.	TRBD1	CASSYSGQGTNYEQYF	TGTGCCAGCAGTTACTCCGGACAGGGTACTAACTACGAGCAGTACTTC
TRBJ2-7	TRBV19	.	.	CASSGGAHSYEQYF	TGTGCCAGTAGTGGGGGGGCCCATTCCTACGAGCAGTACTTC
TRBJ2-3	TRBV11-2	.	TRBD2	CASSLSGGAGTDTQYF	TGTGCCAGCAGCTTAAGCGGGGGGGCAGGCACAGATACGCAGTATTTT
TRBJ1-2	TRBV5-1	few	TRBD1	CASSWTGSVNYGYTF	TGCGCCAGCAGCTGGACAGGGAGTGTTAACTATGGCTACACCTTC
TRBJ2-5	TRBV13	.	.	CASSSPTGRETQYF	TGTGCCAGCAGCTCCCCGACAGGGAGGGAGACCCAGTACTTC
TRBJ1-5	TRBV19	.	TRBD1	CASSMTGGNQPQHF	TGTGCCAGTAGCATGACAGGGGGCAATCAGCCCCAGCATTTT
TRBJ2-5	TRBV6-5	.	TRBD2	CASSALAGARETQYF	TGTGCCAGCAGTGCCCTAGCGGGGGCTAGGGAGACCCAGTACTTC
TRBJ1-1	TRBV6-6	.	TRBD1	CASWNRGNTEAFF	TGTGCCAGCTGGAACAGGGGGAACACTGAAGCTTTCTTT
TRBJ2-3	TRBV5-1	.	.	CASSSGTSFTYTDTQYF	TGCGCCAGCAGCAGTGGCACTAGTTTCACATACACAGATACGCAGTATTTT
TRBJ2-5	TRBV13	.	.	CASRNGLQETQYF	TGTGCCAGCAGGAACGGACTACAAGAGACCCAGTACTTC
TRBJ1-5	TRBV5-6	.	.	CASSYSSQPQHF	TGTGCCAGCAGCTACTCCTCTCAGCCCCAGCATTTT
TRBJ2-7	TRBV5-1	.	TRBD1	CASRVGQGVAYEQYF	TGCGCCAGCAGGGTGGGCCAGGGGGTTGCCTACGAGCAGTACTTC
TRBJ2-5	TRBV9	.	.	CASSPSGRVETQYF	TGTGCCAGCAGTCCAAGCGGTAGGGTTGAGACCCAGTACTTC